Detailed here is one T cell receptor beta chain. Its specificity is unknown. Overlapping HIV-1 Gag 15-mer peptides at approximately 1 ug per peptide per mL were used. Sorted nonresponding memory CD4+ T cells were CD40L-negative, CD69-negative, CD45RO-high. This specimen comes from a study of persistence of HIV-infected CD4 T cells. Study-wide background: Median time on suppressive ART was around 8 years.

Sequencing used immunoSEQ version 4 in survey mode. Here immunoSEQ multiplex PCR was the method, and the copy in TCRdb shows in-frame clones only, minus some. The repertoire holds about 40,000 clones, with 70% to 80% as singletons. Overall study findings and caveats: Antigen-responding cells were enriched for degenerate expanded CDR3beta sequences.

This clonotype was obtained from an adult man with HIV who was CMV-seropositive. Sequenced material: CD4+ T cells sorted from PBMCs after approximately 19-hour stimulation, taken from a patient who received antiretroviral therapy.

In DNA form, the CDR3 reads TGCAGCGTTGGGGGCAGGGGGGAAAAACTGTTTTTT. The encoded protein is CSVGGRGEKLFF. The rearrangement joins TRBV29-1 to TRBJ1-4, with 7 nucleotides matching TRBD1. Per the germline V gene, CDR1 is SQVTM and CDR2 is ANQGSEA. CDR3 length equals 12 residues. V lost 4 bases to trimming and J lost 8 bases; unmatched junction nucleotides: 4.